This record concerns one T cell receptor beta chain sequence. The CDR3 loop spans 16 amino acids. Germline V lookup: CDR1 SGHRS, CDR2 YFSETQ. With V trimmed by 4 bases and J by 6 bases, 13 bases remained unmatched. These data belong to a study of shared clonotypes between healthy human individuals. CD45RO-negative, CCR7-selected cells formed the naive CD8 fraction, which excluded terminally differentiated effector memory CD45RA+ cells. The assay was immunoSEQ multiplex PCR, and TCRdb's table has in-frame clones only and misses some. The data contain approximately 840,000 clones, about 97% of them seen just once; the ten biggest clones take up less than 0.25%.

The chain employs TRBV5-1 and TRBJ2-7; 10 nucleotides match TRBD1. Sequenced sample: naive CD8+ T cells sorted from blood. The source is a young man in good health. CDR3 DNA: TGCGCCAGCAGCCACGCGGGACAGGGGATTTTGGGCGAGCAGTACTTC. Its translation is CASSHAGQGILGEQYF. The full variable domain, rest sourced from reference TRBV5-1 and TRBJ2-7, is KAGVTQTPRYLIKTRGQQVTLSCSPISGHRSVSWYQQTPGQGLQFLFEYFSETQRNKGNFPGRFSGRQFSNSRSEMNVSTLELGDSALYLCASSHAGQGILGEQYFGPGTRLTVT.